This T cell receptor beta chain was recovered during a study of beta chain features in type 1 diabetes (dated by TCRdb to 2016 to 2019). Regarding the research as a whole: No differences in mean age, gender distribution, total cell number or subset yield were found between patients and healthy donors. Across all samples, 107,917,701 sorted cells were examined, and cell number per subset correlated strongly with RNA yield. The study compared TCRB repertoires of sorted circulating CD4+ T cell subsets between recently diagnosed type 1 diabetes patients and matched healthy donors. Whereas all 28 donors provided naive and central memory subsets, regulatory and stem cell-like memory subsets were isolated from just 8 patients and roughly eight healthy donors. Overall study results and their limits: HLA sub-analyses involved small numbers of individuals, so any influence of HLA type on TCRB rearrangement remained unresolved. Shorter templates might have been favored by PCR, but patient and control samples were amplified and corrected together, so both groups would have been affected equally by any skew. A moderate but significant shortening of TCRB CDR3 length was observed in type 1 diabetes patients in all four CD4+ subsets. Because cDNA rather than genomic DNA was sequenced, highly expressing activated cells could have been over-represented, although no difference in activation and CD3 levels was found between groups. At VDJ recombination sites, patients with type 1 diabetes made fewer insertions and deleted more nucleotides, a pattern implying thymic rearrangement abnormalities. Naive, central memory and regulatory TCRB repertoires appeared to be more alike among patients than among healthy donors.

The entire amount of isolated RNA was reverse transcribed using the High Capacity cDNA Reverse Transcription Kit, so the sequenced TCRB transcripts were expressed ones. Deep immunoSEQ sequencing was applied to naive, central memory and regulatory T cell samples, giving an average of roughly 3.6 million total reads per sample. Sorted cells were lysed in RLT buffer and RNA was extracted with DNase-treated RNeasy Micro or Mini kits, depending on cell number. Each cell subset was processed separately to prevent cross-contamination, with patient and healthy donor samples processed together. The immunoSEQ multiplex PCR was used to amplify TCRB sequences from cDNA, yielding 87-bp fragments that span the CDR3 region. Sequencing of the amplicons was performed on the Illumina HiSeq platform. The source study handled its data this way. PCR bias was computationally corrected using synthetic template baselines, reads within Hamming distance 2 were collapsed, and singletons that could not be merged were discarded. Reads were aligned against IMGT so that V, D and J genes, CDR3 length and insertions or deletions at six rearrangement sites could be assigned. Clonotype counts were normalized to sorted cell number within each subset before computing true diversity and Gini coefficients with the tcR R package. The overlap coefficient, calculated on TCRB nucleotide sequences, was used to measure repertoire sharing. As stored in TCRdb, this immuneACCESS dataset retains in-frame rearrangements with V and J assigned. A fraction of the clones does not appear; measured against another copy, unresolved V genes explain less than half of the discrepancy, and the remainder lacks a known reason. V, J and clone size were drawn from that table, and D and trimming were deduced from the DNA. This sample is represented by a few hundred thousand clones; roughly 15% of them were singletons. The ten largest clones represent 6.7% of the sample.

The CDR3 goes from the cysteine to the phenylalanine over 14 residues. Only the CDR3 part of the read is kept: 42 bases, read in frame from the first base. The germline V gene (reference sequence) specifies MNHNY as CDR1 and SVGAGI as CDR2. Germline trimming: 5 bases from V, 4 bases from J; junction bases outside gene matches: 7. A single peripheral blood draw of approximately 100 mL on average was collected from each donor into heparinised tubes. A BD FACSAria II and a panel including CD45RO, CCR7, CD25, CD127, CD95 and CD27 were used to sort naive, central memory, regulatory and stem cell-like memory CD4+ T cells. Purity was above 98% for every sorted population. PBMCs were separated immediately by Lymphoprep density gradient centrifugation and were stained directly, without being cultured. So that batch effects would be minimized, each experiment stained and sorted samples in pairs, pairing one healthy donor with one patient.

This clone was detected only a few times. No cognate antigen has been identified for it. No per-base quality is available; no much larger clone lies one base away. This sequence uses TRBV6-6 and TRBJ1-1, and 7 junction bases match TRBD1. Material: central memory CD4+ T cells from blood. This sequence originates from a young man in good health. The CDR3 amino acid sequence is: CASSQPGQTTEAFF. The sequence in DNA is TGTGCCAGCAGTCAGCCGGGACAGACCACTGAAGCTTTCTTT.